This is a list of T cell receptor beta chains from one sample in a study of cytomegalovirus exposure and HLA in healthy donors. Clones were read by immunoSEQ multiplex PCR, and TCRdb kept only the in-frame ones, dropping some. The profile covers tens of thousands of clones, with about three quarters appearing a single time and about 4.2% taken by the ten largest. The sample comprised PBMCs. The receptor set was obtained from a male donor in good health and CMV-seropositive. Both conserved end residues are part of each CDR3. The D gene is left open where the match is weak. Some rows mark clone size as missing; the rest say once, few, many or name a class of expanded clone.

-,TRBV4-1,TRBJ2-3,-,CASSQESGRGTDTQYF,TGCGCCAGCAGCCAAGAATCGGGGAGAGGCACAGATACGCAGTATTTT
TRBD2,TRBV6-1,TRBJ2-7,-,CASSEARGSSYEQYF,TGTGCCAGCAGTGAAGCGCGCGGGAGCTCCTACGAGCAGTACTTC
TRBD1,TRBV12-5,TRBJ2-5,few,CASGLGQGAEETQYF,TGTGCTAGTGGTTTGGGACAGGGGGCCGAAGAGACCCAGTACTTC
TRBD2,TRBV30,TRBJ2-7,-,CAWRGGLAAYEQYF,TGTGCCTGGAGGGGAGGACTAGCGGCTTACGAGCAGTACTTC
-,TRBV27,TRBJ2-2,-,CASSLSKAAPNTGELFF,TGTGCCAGCAGTTTATCGAAGGCGGCCCCCAACACCGGGGAGCTGTTTTTT
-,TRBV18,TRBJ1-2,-,CASSPLVRDYGYTF,TGTGCCAGCTCACCATTAGTGCGGGACTATGGCTACACCTTC
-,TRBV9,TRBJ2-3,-,CASSVAPGSTQYF,TGTGCCAGCAGCGTCGCACCGGGATCAACGCAGTATTTT
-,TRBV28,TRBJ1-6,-,CASSLPGTSSPLHF,TGTGCCAGCAGTTTGCCAGGAACTAGTTCACCCCTCCACTTT
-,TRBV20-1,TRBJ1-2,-,CSARAQGGYTF,TGCAGTGCTAGAGCGCAGGGCGGCTACACCTTC
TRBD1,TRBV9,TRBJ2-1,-,CASSVVETGAYNEQFF,TGTGCCAGCAGCGTAGTGGAGACAGGGGCCTACAATGAGCAGTTCTTC
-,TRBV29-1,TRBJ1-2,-,CTGSDRGNYGYTF,TGCACCGGTTCGGATAGGGGGAACTATGGCTACACCTTC
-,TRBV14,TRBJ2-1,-,CASSQVGGLTYNEQFF,TGTGCCAGCAGCCAAGTGGGCGGACTCACCTACAATGAGCAGTTCTTC
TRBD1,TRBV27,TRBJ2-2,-,CASGDRSGELFF,TGTGCCAGTGGGGACAGGAGCGGGGAGCTGTTTTTT
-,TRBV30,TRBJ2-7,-,CAWSSYSAGSYEQYF,TGTGCCTGGAGTTCCTACAGCGCGGGCTCCTACGAGCAGTACTTC
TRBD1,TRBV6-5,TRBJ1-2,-,CASRRPGQGGGYTF,TGTGCCAGCAGAAGGCCGGGACAGGGGGGGGGCTACACCTTC
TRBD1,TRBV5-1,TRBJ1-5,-,CASSIPGQYSNQPQHF,TGCGCCAGCAGCATTCCGGGACAGTATAGCAATCAGCCCCAGCATTTT
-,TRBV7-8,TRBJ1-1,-,CASSSRVMTEAFF,TGTGCCAGCAGCTCCAGGGTAATGACTGAAGCTTTCTTT
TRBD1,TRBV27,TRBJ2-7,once,CASSLAGTGIYEQYF,TGTGCCAGCAGTCTAGCCGGGACAGGGATCTACGAGCAGTACTTC
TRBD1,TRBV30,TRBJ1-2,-,CAWDRDRAIFGYTF,TGTGCCTGGGACCGGGACAGGGCTATTTTTGGCTACACCTTC
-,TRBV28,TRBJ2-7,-,CASSTFGQGNYF,-
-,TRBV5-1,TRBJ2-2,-,CASSLDGVGELFF,TGCGCCAGCAGCTTGGACGGTGTCGGGGAGCTGTTTTTT
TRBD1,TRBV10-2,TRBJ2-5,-,CASSDFFTGTERTLRETQYF,TGCGCCAGCAGTGATTTCTTCACCGGGACAGAAAGGACGTTGAGGGAGACCCAGTACTTC
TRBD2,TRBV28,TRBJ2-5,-,CASSFTVAGTAGTQYF,TGTGCCAGCAGTTTTACCGTAGCGGGTACTGCCGGGACCCAGTACTTC
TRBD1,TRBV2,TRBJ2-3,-,CASRPRTGALQDTQYF,TGTGCCAGCAGACCCCGGACAGGGGCTCTCCAAGATACGCAGTATTTT
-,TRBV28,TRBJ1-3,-,CASTSGGTSGNTIYF,TGTGCCAGCACCTCGGGAGGGACCTCTGGAAACACCATATATTTT
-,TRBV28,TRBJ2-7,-,CASSFWGQGQYF,TGTGCCAGCAGTTTTTGGGGCCAGGGTCAGTACTTC
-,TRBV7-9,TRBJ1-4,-,CASSSNYEVDEKLFF,TGTGCCAGCAGCTCCAATTATGAGGTTGATGAAAAACTGTTTTTT